This TCR beta chain is drawn from a study of long-term antiretroviral therapy in people with HIV. Survey level was the resolution at which the v3.0 immunoSEQ assay ran. TCRdb's table, derived via immunoSEQ multiplex PCR, lists solely in-frame clones and lacks some. The table shows 30,000 to 40,000 clones, with approximately 93% occurring only once. The CDR3 extends over 15 amino acids. Germline V gene data show CDR1 as SGHTA and CDR2 as FQGNSA. Trimming shortened V by 6 bases and J by 4 bases, and 18 bases separated the two germline ends. Sequenced material: unsorted PBMCs, taken 5 to 5.5 years after starting antiretroviral therapy. The clonotype was recovered from a woman aged 45 to 65 with HIV. The rearrangement uses TRBV7-2 and TRBJ1-2, with D perhaps matching TRBD1 (5 bases). CDR3 coding DNA: TGTGCCAGCAGTCTCAATGGGGGTTCCCTCTATGGCTACACCTTC. It is translated as CASSLNGGSLYGYTF.